These 8 T cell receptor beta chains originate from one sample sequenced in a study of T cells in Graves' hyperthyroidism and ophthalmopathy. Amplified TCR beta CDR3 regions came from RNA transcripts. Using the HTBI primer set, a first-round RT-PCR was run on the TCR CDR3. TCRdb reprocessed the multiplex PCR reads with MiXCR, giving one entry per CDR3 protein. The repertoire holds about 330,000 distinct CDR3 sequences, with around 15% as singletons. The specimen was blood. The receptor set was obtained from a woman aged 40 to 50 with Graves' ophthalmopathy.

This clonotype has a count of ten or more. The chain joins TRBV28 to TRBJ2-5; 8 positions match TRBD1. This CDR3 has 15 residues. CDR1 MDHEN and CDR2 SYDVKM come from the germline V gene. Trimming removed 3 bases from V and 5 bases from J; junction bases left unmatched: 8. CDR3 DNA sequence: TGTGCCAGCAGTTTGGACAGGGTCCAAAAGGAGACCCAGTACTTC. Its protein product is CASSLDRVQKETQYF.

This chain joins TRBV3-1 and TRBJ1-2, with D perhaps TRBD1 (5 bases). The CDR3 spans 17 residues. CDR1 LGHDT and CDR2 YNNKEL come from the germline V gene (reference sequence). V lost 2 bases, J lost 0 bases, and 16 bases lay in between. The CDR3 nucleotides are TGTGCCAGCAGCCAATTTGGATTCAGGGAAGCTAACTATGGCTACACCTTC. This translates into CASSQFGFREANYGYTF.

This chain joins TRBV6-1 and TRBJ1-4; possibly TRBD1 for D (5 bases). The CDR3 loop spans 15 amino acids. In germline, CDR1 is MNHNS, CDR2 SASEGT. Trimming left V 6 bases short and J 10 bases short, with 21 bases between. CDR3 DNA sequence: TGTGCCAGCAGACCAGGGACGGAACCTATCGGAAAACTGTTTTTT. Its protein product is CASRPGTEPIGKLFF.

This clonotype showed up many times. This chain joins TRBV29-1 and TRBJ1-2; weak D call: TRBD1 (6 bases). Trimming stripped 6 bases from V and 5 bases from J, with 16 bases between. Germline V gives CDR1 SQVTM, CDR2 ANQGSEA. The CDR3 spans 13 residues. The CDR3 protein is CSVSGEASYGYTF. As DNA, the CDR3 is TGCAGCGTGTCAGGGGAAGCGAGTTATGGCTACACCTTC.

This chain joins TRBV6-4 and TRBJ2-1; the D gene could be TRBD1 or TRBD2 (5 bases each). Germline CDR1 is MRHNA and CDR2 is SNTAGT. With 1 base removed from V and 8 bases from J, the gap between germline ends came to 12 bases. The CDR3 sequence is 14 residues long. The DNA for the CDR3 is TGTGCCAGCAGTGACTTAGCCGGGGACGATGAGCAGTTCTTC. This codes for CASSDLAGDDEQFF.

This clonotype showed up many times. This rearrangement joins TRBV6-2 or TRBV6-3 to TRBJ2-6; the D gene is possibly TRBD1 (6 bases). V lost 4 bases to trimming and J lost 4 bases, with 8 bases between them. The CDR3 loop spans 14 amino acids. Germline V gene sequence: CDR1 MNHEY, CDR2 SVGEGT. The CDR3 spells CASSSGAGANVLTF. CDR3 in DNA: TGTGCCAGCAGTTCAGGGGCAGGGGCCAACGTCCTGACTTTC.

In this sample, this clonotype turned up many times. The rearrangement uses TRBV24-1 and TRBJ2-7; 7 positions agree with TRBD1. The ends lost 9 bases at V and 5 bases at J; junction bases unmatched: 3. In germline, CDR1 is KGHDR, CDR2 SFDVKD. The CDR3 consists of 11 residues. CDR3 loop: CATADRDEQYF. CDR3 sequence (DNA): TGTGCCACCGCCGACAGGGACGAGCAGTACTTC.

This clonotype was found many times. This rearrangement joins TRBV11-3 to TRBJ2-3; 9 nucleotides match TRBD1. J was trimmed by 4 bases and V by 2 bases; bases with no gene match: 10. This CDR3 spans 17 amino acids. The germline CDR1 and CDR2 sequences are SGHNT and YENEEA. This chain's CDR3 is CASSLITGGAEADTQYF. In DNA form, the CDR3 reads TGTGCCAGCAGCTTAATTACAGGGGGCGCTGAGGCAGATACGCAGTATTTT.